This is a list of T cell receptor beta chains from one sample in a study of cytomegalovirus exposure and HLA in healthy donors. Using immunoSEQ multiplex PCR, the repertoire was profiled, and TCRdb retains in-frame clones only, with some absent. The listing records about 190,000 clones. Material: PBMCs. The receptors stem from a man aged 25 to 40 in good health and CMV-seronegative. CDR3s include the opening cysteine and the closing phenylalanine or tryptophan. D genes are given only for firm matches.

j_gene	v_gene	d_gene	CDR3aa
TRBJ2-3	TRBV30	TRBD2	CAWSAREVDTQYF
NA	TRBV11-2	NA	CASSSSRARVEQYF
TRBJ2-3	TRBV6-1	NA	CASSGHRDTDTQYF
TRBJ2-3	TRBV6-1	TRBD1	CASKQGALGDTQYF
TRBJ1-1	TRBV7-8	TRBD1	CASSSNGQGALLAFF
TRBJ2-1	TRBV5-1	TRBD2	CASSLMASGNNEQFF
TRBJ1-2	TRBV4-2	NA	CASSQGRQEGYTF
TRBJ2-7	TRBV5-6	NA	CASSPRFGISSYEQYF
TRBJ2-3	TRBV11-2	TRBD2	CASSPRGLAASTDTQYF
TRBJ2-7	TRBV9	TRBD2	CASSVAPFGLAERSYEQYF
TRBJ1-4	TRBV29-1	NA	CSVDGGPRGEKLFF
TRBJ1-5	TRBV19	NA	CASTRPGSNQPQHF
TRBJ1-1	TRBV6-1	NA	CASSREDTEAFF
TRBJ2-1	TRBV6-4	TRBD2	CASVVRAGDNEQFF
TRBJ2-3	TRBV7-7	TRBD1	CASSLGQGASDTQYF
TRBJ2-7	TRBV19	NA	CASTQSPGSFYEQYF
TRBJ2-6	TRBV11-2	NA	CASSLVWEWAGANVLTF
TRBJ2-3	TRBV30	NA	CAWTEWGGGDTQYF
TRBJ1-1	TRBV5-1	TRBD1	CASSSGQGALLAATEAFF
TRBJ1-1	TRBV10-1	NA	CASSESGWQRTEAFF
TRBJ1-1	TRBV28	NA	CASSSTILQVPNTEAFF
TRBJ2-2	TRBV19	TRBD2	CATLIPGLAGYTGELFF
TRBJ1-2	TRBV5-1	NA	CASSLGVVADGYTF
TRBJ2-1	TRBV5-1	TRBD1	CASSLGGRTGMSSYNEQFF
TRBJ2-4	TRBV10-1	TRBD1	CASSEGQGVNIQYF
TRBJ2-6	TRBV28	NA	CASSIGSSGANVLTF
TRBJ1-4	TRBV4-3	TRBD1	CASSPEPSSGGTNEKLFF
TRBJ1-1	TRBV9	NA	CASSSRREMNTEAFF
TRBJ2-7	TRBV7-9	NA	CASSDQGEQYF
TRBJ2-5	TRBV19	NA	CASSNLGTTPETQYF
TRBJ2-1	TRBV11-3	NA	CASSLDALGGANEQFF
TRBJ1-2	TRBV5-1	NA	CASSSDRSGYTF
TRBJ2-1	TRBV27	TRBD2	CASSGVYNEQFF
TRBJ1-3	TRBV19	NA	CASSTNRRSSGNTIYF
TRBJ1-1	TRBV2	NA	CASSIVGRAEAFF
TRBJ1-4	TRBV18	TRBD1	CASSPKDRGEKLFF
TRBJ2-1	TRBV19	NA	CASSTSDEQFF
TRBJ2-3	TRBV6-5	TRBD1	CASSYRGQFDTQYF
TRBJ2-3	TRBV7-3	NA	CASSRREGDTQYF
TRBJ2-7	TRBV7-9	TRBD2	CASSPRLGTSGSGEQYF
TRBJ1-3	TRBV9	TRBD1	CASSATGGGNTIYF
TRBJ1-4	TRBV6-5	NA	CASNPNPPEPKKLFF
TRBJ2-2	TRBV9	TRBD1	CASSADRGPTGELFF
TRBJ1-6	TRBV5-4	NA	CASSFAHNSPLHF
TRBJ1-2	TRBV10-3	NA	CAISGTANYGYTF
TRBJ2-3	TRBV5-4	NA	CASSTRQDYRTDTQYF
TRBJ1-2	TRBV4-3	TRBD1	CASSQDRLLGGKERGYTF